The 16 T cell receptor beta chains presented below share a single source sample, sequenced in a study of blood T cells in healthy people across ages. It was with a sample-barcoded 5' primer and a J-beta primer mix that a second PCR of roughly 7 to 11 cycles was run. TCRdb ran MiXCR on the 5' RACE reads and lists one entry per CDR3 protein. Among 780,000 or so distinct CDR3 sequences listed, around half were seen once. Sequenced: blood. These TCRs come from a man older than 75 in good health.

The genes are TRBV29-1 and TRBJ2-6; no definite D call. Germline assignment: CDR1 SQVTM and CDR2 ANQGSEA. V was clipped by 3 bases and J by 2 bases, with 5 bases between them. The CDR3 totals 13 residues. The CDR3 DNA follows: TGCAGCGTTGATGTCGCTGGGGCCAACGTCCTGACTTTC. The encoded protein is CSVDVAGANVLTF.

The V and J genes are TRBV6-5 and TRBJ2-7, with D tentatively TRBD2 (5 bases). The V end was cut by 0 bases, the J end by 0 bases, with 9 bases between. The CDR3 contains 15 residues. Germline V gives CDR1 MNHEY, CDR2 SVGAGI. In DNA form, the CDR3 reads TGTGCCAGCAGTTACTCGAGGGATACCTCCTACGAGCAGTACTTC. Protein: CASSYSRDTSYEQYF.

This sequence joins TRBV7-9 and TRBJ2-1, with D possibly TRBD1 on 6 matching bases. Germline CDR1 reads SEHNR; CDR2 reads FQNEAQ (reference sequence). Trimming removed 1 base at V and 1 base at J, with 11 bases between. This CDR3 region has 16 residues. The CDR3 nucleotides read TGTGCCAGCAGCTTAGGGGACACGGCGTCCTACAATGAGCAGTTCTTC. Protein: CASSLGDTASYNEQFF.

This clonotype showed up just once. This chain connects TRBV18 to TRBJ1-2; 7 nucleotides align to TRBD1. Germline trimming cut 5 bases from V and 4 bases from J; bases unmatched to any gene: 7. The CDR3 extends over 14 amino acids. Germline V lookup: CDR1 KGHSH, CDR2 LQKENI. Written as DNA, the CDR3 is TGTGCCAGCTCAAGCGGGACAGATTCCTATGGCTACACCTTC. Its translation is CASSSGTDSYGYTF.

This chain joins TRBV7-9 and TRBJ2-7; D gene uncertain. The CDR3 runs to 12 residues. Trimming took off 3 bases at V and 6 bases at J, with 9 bases between the two ends. CDR1 and CDR2 from the germline V gene are SEHNR and FQNEAQ (reference sequence). The DNA of the CDR3 is TGTGCCAGCAGCTTGTACAGCCCCGAGCAGTACTTC. Protein: CASSLYSPEQYF.

This clonotype was counted between two and nine times. The V call is TRBV5-5, the J call TRBJ2-7, with 9 bases aligning to TRBD2. Losses at the gene ends were 7 bases for V and 8 bases for J; bases not matched to a gene: 13. CDR3 length: 14 residues. The germline V gene has CDR1 SGHKS and CDR2 YYEKEE (reference sequence). CDR3 protein: CASLFAGGPAQQYF. The CDR3, as DNA: TGTGCCAGCCTTTTCGCGGGAGGGCCTGCCCAGCAGTACTTC.

This clonotype was counted once. V gene TRBV7-9 combines with J gene TRBJ1-4; D uncertain. The CDR3 runs to 15 residues. Germline CDR1 and CDR2: SEHNR and FQNEAQ (reference sequence). Between the trimmed V and J ends, which lost 2 bases and 5 bases, there was a span of 12 bases. CDR3 bases: TGTGCCAGCAGCTTACGCGTCTCGAAGAATGAAAAACTGTTTTTT. Translated: CASSLRVSKNEKLFF. The entire variable domain, with the rest obtained from reference TRBV7-9 and TRBJ1-4, is as follows: DTGVSQNPRHKITKRGQNVTFRCDPISEHNRLYWYRQTLGQGPEFLTYFQNEAQLEKSRLLSDRFSAERPKGSFSTLEIQRTEQGDSAMYLCASSLRVSKNEKLFFGSGTQLSVL.

The chain is built from TRBV29-1 and TRBJ2-7, with D possibly being TRBD1 (8 bases). The germline CDR1 and CDR2 sequences are SQVTM and ANQGSEA. With 2 bases removed from V and 4 bases from J, the gap between germline ends came to 12 bases. This CDR3 is 13 amino acids long. The CDR3, as DNA: TGCAGCGTTGAAACAGGGGGGGAGTACGAGCAGTACTTC. It specifies CSVETGGEYEQYF.

Regarding this clonotype: An end of the junction does not agree with germline; a read error may underlie this. The gene calls are TRBV5-6 and TRBJ2-7, with TRBD1 matching 8 bases. CDR3 length equals 16 residues. The germline gives CDR1 SGHDT, CDR2 YYEEEE. As DNA, the CDR3 is TGTGCCGGCAGCTTGCGCAGGGGGCGCATTGCCTACGAGCAGTACTTC. Protein sequence: CAGSLRRGRIAYEQYF. Supplemented by reference TRBV5-6 and TRBJ2-7, the full variable domain reads DAGVTQSPTHLIKTRGQQVTLRCSPKSGHDTVSWYQQALGQGPQFIFQYYEEEERQRGNFPDRFSGHQFPNYSSELNVNALLLGDSALYLCAGSLRRGRIAYEQYFGPGTRLTVT.

This clonotype showed up just a few times. The rearrangement joins TRBV11-3 to TRBJ2-2; TRBD1 matches 7 bases. This CDR3 region has 14 residues. Germline CDR1 reads SGHNT; CDR2 reads YENEEA. The junction had 3 bases not matched to a gene; V was cut back by 3 bases and J by 5 bases. The CDR3 loop is CASSFGQATGELFF. The CDR3 DNA reads TGTGCCAGCAGCTTCGGACAGGCGACCGGGGAGCTGTTTTTT. The complete variable domain, with remaining parts taken from reference TRBV11-3 and TRBJ2-2, reads EAGVVQSPRYKIIEKKQPVAFWCNPISGHNTLYWYLQNLGQGPELLIRYENEEAVDDSQLPKDRFSAERLKGVDSTLKIQPAELGDSAVYLCASSFGQATGELFFGEGSRLTVL.

This clonotype has a handful of counts. V gene TRBV29-1 combines with J gene TRBJ2-7, with TRBD1 matching 10 bases. In germline, CDR1 is SQVTM, CDR2 ANQGSEA. The CDR3 is made up of 13 amino acids. The V and J ends lost 1 base and 6 bases, in that order; junction bases with no gene match: 3. The CDR3 nucleotides read TGCAGCGTTGAAGCGACAGGGGGCGGCGAGCAGTACTTC. Protein: CSVEATGGGEQYF.

This clonotype has just a few counts. The genes are TRBV28 and TRBJ2-7; 8 positions agree with TRBD1. The CDR3 runs to 14 residues. V shed 2 bases, J shed 7 bases, and the junction held 7 bases outside the gene matches. Germline V gene data show CDR1 as MDHEN and CDR2 as SYDVKM. This CDR3 is CASSLPQGAKEQYF. CDR3 sequence (DNA): TGTGCCAGCAGTTTACCCCAGGGGGCAAAAGAGCAGTACTTC.

The chain links TRBV6-5 to TRBJ2-1; 9 bases align to TRBD2. The CDR3 is made up of 18 amino acids. V was pared by 5 bases and J by 0 bases, with 11 bases of the junction left unmatched. Germline assignment: CDR1 MNHEY and CDR2 SVGAGI. CDR3 coding DNA: TGTGCCAGCAGTACTCTGGCGGGAGGGCGTTTCTCCTACAATGAGCAGTTCTTC. It encodes CASSTLAGGRFSYNEQFF.

In this sample, this clonotype turned up a few times. The genes are TRBV29-1 and TRBJ1-2; possible D gene TRBD1, 5 bases. CDR1 SQVTM and CDR2 ANQGSEA come from the germline V gene. CDR3 length: 13 residues. Trimming pared 3 bases from V and 2 bases from J, leaving 10 bases between. The CDR3 loop is CSVDRAGNYGYTF. CDR3 in DNA: TGCAGCGTTGACAGGGCAGGGAACTATGGCTACACCTTC.

The DNA for the CDR3 is TGCAGTGCACAACCTAGGGGCTACGAGCAGTACTTC. Its protein is CSAQPRGYEQYF. The chain couples TRBV20-1 to TRBJ2-7; D is perhaps TRBD1 (5 bases). Trimming removed 6 bases at V and 3 bases at J, with 12 bases between. Germline CDR1 reads DFQATT; CDR2 reads SNEGSKA (reference sequence). The CDR3 runs 12 residues.

Only a few counts were recorded for this clonotype. The rearrangement links TRBV5-1 to TRBJ1-2; no clear D. The CDR3 runs 11 residues. The germline CDR1 and CDR2 sequences are SGHRS and YFSETQ. Trimming shortened V by 7 bases and J by 6 bases, and 10 bases separated the two germline ends. CDR3 nucleotides: TGCGCCAGCCTAGGAGGAGATGGCTACACCTTC. This translates into CASLGGDGYTF.